Listed below are T cell receptor beta chains from one sample, sequenced in a study of tumor-infiltrating lymphocytes in primary liver carcinoma. TCRdb reprocessed the multiplex PCR reads via MiXCR and lists one record per CDR3 protein. The sample lists 300,000 to 350,000 distinct CDR3 sequences; less than 75% were seen once. Sequencing input: peripheral blood. The receptors derive from a man aged 35 to 55 with primary liver carcinoma and hepatitis B virus infection. CDR3s include the opening cysteine and the closing phenylalanine or tryptophan. Fields, in order: V gene, D gene, CDR3 protein. A D gene is named only where the DNA matches it firmly.

v_gene: TRBV7-9; d_gene: TRBD1; CDR3aa: CASKGRGTGGSGEQFF
v_gene: TRBV6-5; d_gene: -; CDR3aa: CASSYNRPRDGVGTDTQYF
v_gene: TRBV4-2; d_gene: -; CDR3aa: CASSQDRRSANTGELFF
v_gene: TRBV4-1; d_gene: -; CDR3aa: CASSLGRWYEQYF
v_gene: TRBV29-1; d_gene: TRBD1; CDR3aa: CSVEDLRADRESHEQYF
v_gene: TRBV12-3/TRBV12-4; d_gene: TRBD2; CDR3aa: CASSPSGSTDMQYF
v_gene: TRBV29-1; d_gene: -; CDR3aa: CSVGIQGGYEQNF
v_gene: TRBV11-2; d_gene: -; CDR3aa: CASRLFGFGTDAQYF
v_gene: TRBV24-1; d_gene: TRBD1; CDR3aa: CATSDLTGQVGQETQYF
v_gene: TRBV4-1; d_gene: TRBD1; CDR3aa: CASSQSRQGSGSPLHF
v_gene: TRBV11-2; d_gene: -; CDR3aa: CASSMDRSSYEEYF
v_gene: TRBV12-3/TRBV12-4; d_gene: -; CDR3aa: CASSPGTSWNGQFF
v_gene: TRBV18; d_gene: TRBD1; CDR3aa: CASSPEQGTYF
v_gene: TRBV11-2; d_gene: TRBD2; CDR3aa: CASSSGGSVYEQYF
v_gene: TRBV29-1; d_gene: -; CDR3aa: CSVEDLPAQLF
v_gene: TRBV11-2; d_gene: TRBD1; CDR3aa: CANSPDRGQWTKSTQYF
v_gene: TRBV11-3; d_gene: -; CDR3aa: CTSSGKRTDAEAFF
v_gene: TRBV11-2; d_gene: -; CDR3aa: CASNLGGRESDKQYF
v_gene: TRBV10-3; d_gene: -; CDR3aa: CAISESGSYNSPLHF
v_gene: TRBV5-6; d_gene: -; CDR3aa: CASNLVAKNIQYF
v_gene: TRBV2; d_gene: TRBD2; CDR3aa: CASRQTSWKETQYF
v_gene: TRBV11-2; d_gene: TRBD2; CDR3aa: CASTHSSGSSYKQYF
v_gene: TRBV11-2; d_gene: TRBD1; CDR3aa: CASSLQGAFGETQNF
v_gene: TRBV7-3; d_gene: -; CDR3aa: CASSLTGGVASGTASTDMQYF
v_gene: TRBV4-2; d_gene: TRBD1; CDR3aa: CASSQGDRLPHNEQFF
v_gene: TRBV11-2; d_gene: -; CDR3aa: CASSPQRVTAQRPSTYTQYF
v_gene: TRBV11-2; d_gene: -; CDR3aa: CVRSLARLALGKKETQHF
v_gene: TRBV19; d_gene: -; CDR3aa: CASTVRVSTAGGELFF
v_gene: TRBV6-1; d_gene: TRBD1; CDR3aa: CARSEGAPPYEQFF
v_gene: TRBV6-6; d_gene: -; CDR3aa: CASSYSTASYEQYF
v_gene: TRBV10-2; d_gene: -; CDR3aa: CASRGNPYEQYF
v_gene: TRBV6-1; d_gene: -; CDR3aa: CANSEALIGTQYF
v_gene: TRBV6-1; d_gene: -; CDR3aa: CASGLGGGDTEAFF
v_gene: TRBV11-2; d_gene: TRBD2; CDR3aa: CASSTLGLNCYGELFF
v_gene: TRBV11-2; d_gene: -; CDR3aa: CASTWRSPAGGEGKGEQYF
v_gene: TRBV25-1; d_gene: -; CDR3aa: CASSVASINPYTQYF
v_gene: TRBV7-9; d_gene: -; CDR3aa: CASSRGTVGDEQFF
v_gene: TRBV10-3; d_gene: -; CDR3aa: CAISDTVRGGPNEKLVF
v_gene: TRBV30; d_gene: -; CDR3aa: CTWNKGTSYEQYF
v_gene: TRBV5-6; d_gene: -; CDR3aa: CISSTGHYNSPLHF
v_gene: TRBV11-1; d_gene: -; CDR3aa: CASSLRALAVGSYNEQFF
v_gene: TRBV6-2/TRBV6-3; d_gene: TRBD1; CDR3aa: CASRPVGTGDGYTF
v_gene: TRBV12-3/TRBV12-4; d_gene: -; CDR3aa: CASSLGHSDTQYF
v_gene: TRBV5-1; d_gene: TRBD1; CDR3aa: CASSLYGQEGYTF
v_gene: TRBV6-2/TRBV6-3; d_gene: -; CDR3aa: CASTPRGEFYNEQFF
v_gene: TRBV28; d_gene: -; CDR3aa: CASSPEDRGRKETQYF
v_gene: TRBV11-1; d_gene: -; CDR3aa: CAGSLFLNTEAFF
v_gene: TRBV10-2; d_gene: -; CDR3aa: CASSEFRTAFYNEQFF
v_gene: TRBV6-6; d_gene: TRBD2; CDR3aa: CASSYLGLAGAENEQFF
v_gene: TRBV10-3; d_gene: TRBD1; CDR3aa: CATGQGVADTQYF
v_gene: TRBV11-1; d_gene: TRBD1; CDR3aa: CASSLVGTADIYNEQFF
v_gene: TRBV4-1; d_gene: -; CDR3aa: CATSQGGNEQFF
v_gene: TRBV5-1; d_gene: -; CDR3aa: CASSLKLGVRNEQFF
v_gene: TRBV6-5; d_gene: -; CDR3aa: CASTYGTTYTGELFF
v_gene: TRBV11-3; d_gene: TRBD2; CDR3aa: CASCPGLAGRETHYF